This entry describes one TCR beta chain. Germline values: CDR1 DFQATT, CDR2 SNEGSKA (reference sequence). V was trimmed by 0 bases and J by 8 bases, leaving 14 bases between them. This CDR3 is 14 amino acids long. TCRdb itself ran the RT-PCR reads through MiXCR, one entry per CDR3 protein. The profile shows about 680,000 distinct CDR3 sequences, around 14% of them singletons. The sample taken for sequencing was memory CD4+ T cells from blood. The TCR sequence derives from a female donor in good health, serving as a healthy control. The gene calls are TRBV20-1 and TRBJ1-5; D not resolved. This CDR3 is CSARDRITEEPQHF. CDR3 bases: TGCAGTGCTAGAGACCGAATAACCGAAGAGCCCCAGCATTTT.